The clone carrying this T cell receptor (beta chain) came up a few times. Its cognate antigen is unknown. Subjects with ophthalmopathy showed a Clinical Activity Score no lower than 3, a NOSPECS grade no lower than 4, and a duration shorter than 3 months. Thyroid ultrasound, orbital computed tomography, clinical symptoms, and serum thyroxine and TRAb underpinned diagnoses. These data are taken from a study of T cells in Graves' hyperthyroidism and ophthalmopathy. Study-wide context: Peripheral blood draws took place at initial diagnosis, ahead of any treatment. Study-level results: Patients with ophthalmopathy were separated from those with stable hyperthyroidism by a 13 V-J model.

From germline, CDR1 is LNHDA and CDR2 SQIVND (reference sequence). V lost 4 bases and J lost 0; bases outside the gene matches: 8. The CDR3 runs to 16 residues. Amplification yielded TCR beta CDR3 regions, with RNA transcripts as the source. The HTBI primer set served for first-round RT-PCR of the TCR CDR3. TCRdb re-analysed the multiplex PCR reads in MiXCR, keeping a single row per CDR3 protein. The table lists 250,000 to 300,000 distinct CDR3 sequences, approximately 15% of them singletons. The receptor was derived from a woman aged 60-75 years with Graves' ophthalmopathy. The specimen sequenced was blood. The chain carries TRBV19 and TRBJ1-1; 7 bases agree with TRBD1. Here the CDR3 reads CASSKGQNLMNTEAFF. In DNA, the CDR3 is TGTGCCAGTAGTAAGGGACAGAATCTCATGAACACTGAAGCTTTCTTT.